The following is a T cell receptor (beta chain) sequence with its context. Its cognate antigen is unknown. These data belong to a study of lymphopenia after photon versus proton radiotherapy. General observations from the study: Better survival with proton therapy was suggested as possible, not demonstrated.

CDR1 is SNHLY and CDR2 is FYNNEI in the germline V gene. Deletions cut 0 bases from V and 6 bases from J, with 12 bases between. This CDR3 is 14 amino acids long. Some clones are missing from TCRdb's copy, which holds only in-frame ones; the method was immunoSEQ multiplex PCR. The sample holds some 30,000 clones, roughly 89% seen once. The sequenced sample was peripheral blood, obtained from a patient treated with proton-based radiotherapy. This chain connects TRBV2 to TRBJ2-7; D remains ambiguous. The TCR was taken from a woman aged 60-75 years with cholangiocarcinoma. Some clones in this sample may be carry-over from other donors' samples. The CDR3 sequence is CASSEALPPAEQYF. CDR3 sequence (DNA): TGTGCCAGCAGTGAAGCGCTTCCCCCGGCCGAGCAGTACTTC.